Presented here are 31 T cell receptor beta chains from one specimen sequenced in a study of blood T cells in healthy people across ages. The use of a sample-barcoded 5' primer and a J-beta primer mix characterized a second PCR of roughly 6 to 12 cycles. TCRdb re-called the 5' RACE reads through MiXCR, storing one row per CDR3 protein. The sample contains some 700,000 distinct CDR3 sequences, about 40% of which appear only once. Sequenced input: blood. The source of these receptors is a woman aged 55 to 70 in good health.

This clonotype was seen only a few times. The chain is built from TRBV7-9 and TRBJ2-7, with D maybe TRBD2 (6 bases). Germline values: CDR1 SEHNR, CDR2 FQNEAQ (reference sequence). The CDR3 contains 15 residues. Trimming took 5 bases from V and 1 from J, leaving 15 bases between them. CDR3 protein: CASSAGKGLSYEQYF. The CDR3 DNA follows: TGTGCCAGCAGCGCAGGGAAGGGACTGTCCTACGAGCAGTACTTC.

The chain recombines TRBV29-1 with TRBJ1-1; TRBD1 might be the D (6 bases). Germline CDR1 and CDR2: SQVTM and ANQGSEA. The CDR3 extends over 14 amino acids. Between the trimmed V and J ends, which lost 1 base and 1 base, there was a span of 10 bases. The CDR3 sequence is CSVEVGGQNTEAFF. The CDR3 DNA is TGCAGCGTTGAAGTCGGGGGACAGAACACTGAAGCTTTCTTT.

The rearrangement uses TRBV6-2 or TRBV6-3 and TRBJ2-5; a weak D match, TRBD2 (6 bases). Trimming shortened V by 10 bases and J by 3 bases, and 12 bases separated the two germline ends. This CDR3 comprises 12 residues. Germline CDR1 and CDR2: MNHEY and SVGEGT. CDR3 nucleotide sequence: TGTGCCACCGAGCGGACTAAAGAGACCCAGTACTTC. Translated, it gives CATERTKETQYF.

This clonotype was seen only a few times. At one end, the junction sequence differs from germline, possibly due to a read error. The rearrangement links TRBV25-1 to TRBJ2-7; 9 positions match TRBD2. CDR1 MGHDK and CDR2 SYGVNS come from the germline V gene. CDR3 size: 12 residues. CDR3 in amino acids: CASSGSFHEQYF. In DNA, the CDR3 is TGCGCCAGTAGCGGGAGTTTCCACGAGCAGTACTTC.

The chain links TRBV7-6 to TRBJ1-4, with D unclear. From germline, CDR1 is SGHVS and CDR2 FNYEAQ. V was trimmed by 0 bases and J by 5 bases, leaving 4 bases between them. This CDR3 comprises 13 residues. CDR3 residues: CASSLAHNEKLFF. CDR3 in DNA: TGTGCCAGCAGCTTAGCGCACAATGAAAAACTGTTTTTT.

The genes are TRBV10-3 and TRBJ1-6; 9 bases match TRBD1. The trim removed 4 bases at V and 7 bases at J, leaving 8 bases unmatched. The germline V gene has CDR1 ENHRY and CDR2 SYGVKD. The CDR3 consists of 16 residues. The CDR3 DNA follows: TGTGCCATCAGTGCGCAGGGACAGGGAGCCAATTCACCCCTCCACTTT. Translation gives CAISAQGQGANSPLHF.

This chain joins TRBV7-9 and TRBJ2-5; 7 bases agree with TRBD2. CDR1 SEHNR and CDR2 FQNEAQ come from the germline V gene (reference sequence). The CDR3 consists of 16 residues. V lost 1 base and J lost 5; bases outside the gene matches: 10. The CDR3 is CASSLEAWASGETQYF. The CDR3 coding sequence is TGTGCCAGCAGCTTAGAGGCCTGGGCTAGCGGTGAGACCCAGTACTTC.

The chain has TRBV6-5 and TRBJ2-6, with unresolved D. The V and J ends lost 5 bases and 4 bases respectively, with 9 bases between them. Germline CDR1 and CDR2: MNHEY and SVGAGI. This CDR3 comprises 14 residues. The CDR3 here is CASSASWGANVLTF. The CDR3 DNA reads as TGTGCCAGCAGTGCATCGTGGGGGGCCAACGTCCTGACTTTC.

The chain joins TRBV6-1 to TRBJ1-5; D may be TRBD1 (6 bases). Between the trimmed V and J ends, which lost 6 bases and 2 bases, there was a span of 26 bases. Per the germline V gene, CDR1 is MNHNS and CDR2 is SASEGT. The CDR3 is 19 residues long. DNA for the CDR3: TGTGCCAGCAGCTCCCTGGGCCCTTACAGGGAAGATCGCAATCAGCCCCAGCATTTT. Its translation is CASSSLGPYREDRNQPQHF.

The chain recombines TRBV3-1 with TRBJ1-2, with a tentative D call TRBD1 (5 bases). CDR3 length equals 12 residues. Germline V lookup: CDR1 LGHDT, CDR2 YNNKEL (reference sequence). Trimming left V 8 bases short and J 4 bases short, with 11 bases between. The CDR3 DNA is TGTGCCAGCGGGGGACCGACCTATGGCTACACCTTC. Its translation is CASGGPTYGYTF.

A word on this clonotype: A much bigger clone sits one base away, suggesting this may be a read error. This chain uses TRBV29-1 with TRBJ2-1; the D gene is possibly TRBD2 (7 bases). This CDR3 has 16 amino acids. Trimming stripped 1 base from V and 4 bases from J, with 17 bases between. Germline values: CDR1 SQVTM, CDR2 ANQGSEA. This CDR3 is CSVEGLLGGGYNEQFF. The CDR3 nucleotides are TGCAGCGTTGAAGGTCTCTTGGGAGGGGGGTACAATGAGCAGTTCTTC.

The J gene is TRBJ2-3, the V gene TRBV5-1; 9 positions agree with TRBD2. The CDR3 is 16 residues long. The V segment lost 1 base and the J segment 8 bases; nucleotides outside the gene matches: 11. In germline, CDR1 is SGHRS, CDR2 YFSETQ. For the CDR3, the DNA is TGCGCCAGCAGCTTGTCACGAGACAGAGCGGGAGGTACGCAGTATTTT. This sequence encodes CASSLSRDRAGGTQYF.

Concerning this clonotype itself: Just one base apart from a much larger clone, this may be a read error. This rearrangement joins TRBV10-3 to TRBJ2-1, with TRBD1 matching over 7 bases. Per germline, CDR1 ENHRY and CDR2 SYGVKD. This CDR3 is 13 amino acids long. Germline trimming cut 4 bases from V and 7 bases from J; bases unmatched to any gene: 4. CDR3 sequence reads: CAISGNRGNEQFF. The CDR3 nucleotides are TGTGCCATCAGTGGGAACAGGGGAAATGAGCAGTTCTTC.

This clonotype showed up just a few times. This chain links TRBV12-3 or TRBV12-4 with TRBJ2-4; the D call may be TRBD1 or TRBD2 (5 bases each). The J call is uncertain, as TRBJ2-7 better fits the DNA end. CDR3 length: 14 residues. The CDR3 region has the DNA TGTGCCAGCAGTTTAGTGGGGGTCCGCTACGAGCAGTACTTC. Its translation: CASSLVGVRYEQYF.

The chain links TRBV11-3 to TRBJ2-1; D possibly matches TRBD1 or TRBD2 (5 bases each). V lost 2 bases and J lost 4, with 15 bases in between. Per the germline V gene, CDR1 is SGHNT and CDR2 is YENEEA. This CDR3 contains 16 residues. The CDR3: CASSLQSGQSYNEQFF. CDR3 DNA: TGTGCCAGCAGCTTACAATCGGGGCAGTCTTACAATGAGCAGTTCTTC.

This chain connects TRBV11-3 to TRBJ1-5; no firm D call. The germline V gene has CDR1 SGHNT and CDR2 YENEEA. The CDR3 totals 15 residues. Trimming took 1 base from V and 5 from J, leaving 12 bases between them. The CDR3 DNA follows: TGTGCCAGCAGCTTAGTTGCGGGTTCGGATCAGCCCCAGCATTTT. Translated: CASSLVAGSDQPQHF.

This clonotype was seen repeatedly, ten times or more. This chain joins TRBV7-4 and TRBJ2-7; TRBD1 matches at 8 bases. Germline CDR1 and CDR2: SGHVT and SQSDAQ. V was clipped by 5 bases and J by 1 base; unmatched bases: 4. CDR3 length: 14 residues. The CDR3 bases are TGTGCCAGCAGCACTAGACAGGGGTCCTACGAGCAGTACTTC. Translation: CASSTRQGSYEQYF.

This chain connects TRBV7-9 to TRBJ1-2; no clear D gene. Germline lookup yields CDR1 SEHNR and CDR2 FQNEAQ (reference sequence). The V and J ends lost 3 bases and 8 bases respectively, with 10 bases between them. This CDR3 has 12 amino acids. The CDR3 DNA is TGTGCCAGCAGCTTGGAGGTGGAGGGCTACACCTTC. Amino acids: CASSLEVEGYTF.

The V and J genes are TRBV6-2 or TRBV6-3 and TRBJ1-2; TRBD1 matches at 8 bases. V lost 2 bases to trimming and J lost 4 bases; unmatched junction nucleotides: 6. The CDR3 consists of 15 residues. Germline V gives CDR1 MNHEY, CDR2 SVGEGT. The CDR3, as DNA: TGTGCCAGCAGTTACCGCCAAGACAGGGGCTATGGCTACACCTTC. Protein sequence: CASSYRQDRGYGYTF.

This clonotype was detected ten times or more. The chain employs TRBV29-1 and TRBJ2-5; no clear D gene. This CDR3 spans 12 amino acids. Deletions cut 0 bases from V and 13 bases from J, with 15 bases between. Germline V gives CDR1 SQVTM, CDR2 ANQGSEA. The CDR3 loop reads CSVEDQVAARYF. Here the CDR3 DNA reads TGCAGCGTTGAAGATCAGGTGGCAGCTCGGTACTTC.

Remarks on this clonotype: A much larger clone is a single base away; this may be a read error. The genes are TRBV9 and TRBJ2-1; unclear D gene. The CDR3 length is 13 residues. Germline V lookup: CDR1 SGDLS, CDR2 YYNGEE. V lost 6 bases to trimming and J lost 4 bases, with 11 bases between them. The CDR3 sequence: CASNAEGYNEQFF. CDR3 DNA: TGTGCCAGCAACGCAGAAGGATACAATGAGCAGTTCTTC.

This chain connects TRBV7-2 to TRBJ2-3; the D gene is possibly TRBD1 (6 bases). The CDR3 covers 13 residues. Germline V gene data show CDR1 as SGHTA and CDR2 as FQGNSA. Between the trimmed V and J ends, which lost 5 bases and 5 bases, there was a span of 11 bases. DNA for the CDR3: TGTGCCAGCAGCCCGAGGACAGAAGATACGCAGTATTTT. Protein sequence: CASSPRTEDTQYF.

The chain employs TRBV28 and TRBJ2-2; 7 bases agree with TRBD1. The CDR3 runs to 15 residues. From germline, CDR1 is MDHEN and CDR2 SYDVKM. J lost 7 bases, V lost 5 bases, and 10 bases had no gene match. The CDR3: CASSPGTARGGELFF. The CDR3 DNA sequence: TGTGCCAGCAGTCCGGGGACAGCCCGGGGCGGGGAGCTGTTTTTT. The full variable domain, rest sourced from reference TRBV28 and TRBJ2-2, is DVKVTQSSRYLVKRTGEKVFLECVQDMDHENMFWYRQDPGLGLRLIYFSYDVKMKEKGDIPEGYSVSREKKERFSLILESASTNQTSMYLCASSPGTARGGELFFGEGSRLTVL.

This sequence joins TRBV24-1 and TRBJ2-5; 13 bases agree with TRBD2. Germline V gene sequence: CDR1 KGHDR, CDR2 SFDVKD. Trimming cost V 2 bases and J 11 bases; bases outside gene matches: 10. The CDR3 runs 16 residues. The CDR3 bases are TGTGCCACCAGTGATTCCGGGACTAGCGGGGCCAATGAGCAGTACTTC. Protein: CATSDSGTSGANEQYF.

This rearrangement joins TRBV20-1 to TRBJ2-2; 14 positions agree with TRBD2. V shed 4 bases and J 7 bases; nucleotides not matched to a gene: 17. The CDR3 runs 19 residues. Per the germline V gene, CDR1 is DFQATT and CDR2 is SNEGSKA (reference sequence). The CDR3, as DNA: TGCAGTGCTAACAGGGTAATAGGGACTAGCGGGAGCAAGAACGGGGAGCTGTTTTTT. Translated, it gives CSANRVIGTSGSKNGELFF.

V and J are TRBV28 and TRBJ2-7, with TRBD1 matching over 8 bases. Germline V gene lookup returns CDR1 MDHEN and CDR2 SYDVKM. This CDR3 has 17 residues. J gave up 1 base and V 5 bases, and 13 bases lay outside the gene matches. The CDR3 nucleotides read TGTGCCAGCAGTGGCCGGGGCAGGGGGCGGGAATCCTACGAGCAGTACTTC. The encoded protein is CASSGRGRGRESYEQYF.

V and J are TRBV19 and TRBJ1-1; unclear D gene. V dropped 6 bases and J dropped 5 bases, with 10 bases sitting between them. CDR1 LNHDA and CDR2 SQIVND come from the germline V gene (reference sequence). The CDR3 runs 12 residues. CDR3 coding DNA: TGTGCCAGTAGACGCTCCAAAACTGAAGCTTTCTTT. Translation gives CASRRSKTEAFF.

This clonotype was counted only a few times. The chain has TRBV7-8 and TRBJ2-7, with 11 bases identical to TRBD2. Germline V CDR1 and CDR2: SGHVS, FQNEAQ. The CDR3 length is 19 residues. After removal of 5 bases from V and 4 bases from J, the junction contained 19 bases not matched to a gene. The CDR3 sequence is CASSPSTSGISSTYYEQYF. The CDR3 nucleotides read TGTGCCAGCAGCCCCTCGACTAGCGGGATTTCCTCGACCTATTACGAGCAGTACTTC.

There are many counts of this clonotype. The chain is built from TRBV6-2 or TRBV6-3 and TRBJ2-1; D remains ambiguous. The germline V gene encodes CDR1 MNHEY and CDR2 SVGEGT. The CDR3 runs 12 residues. Trimming took off 0 bases at V and 6 bases at J, with 3 bases between the two ends. Here the CDR3 reads CASSYSGNEQFF. DNA of the CDR3: TGTGCCAGCAGTTACTCGGGCAATGAGCAGTTCTTC.

With regard to this clonotype: One end of the junction fails to match germline, which may point to a read error. J is TRBJ2-1 and V is TRBV5-1, with 10 bases identical to TRBD2. The V gene's germline CDR1 is SGHRS and CDR2 YFSETQ. CDR3 size: 16 residues. The CDR3 sequence: CASLGRGLAGVDERFF. CDR3 coding DNA: TGCGCCAGCCTGGGACGCGGGCTAGCGGGAGTTGATGAGCGGTTCTTC.

Regarding this clonotype: This may arise from a read error, as a much more abundant clone is one base away. V usage is TRBV6-2 or TRBV6-3 and J usage is TRBJ1-1; D is ambiguous. The CDR3 totals 13 residues. Germline loops: CDR1 MNHEY, CDR2 SVGEGT. The CDR3 sequence: CASSDSKETEAFF. The CDR3 DNA reads as TGTGCCAGCAGTGACTCTAAGGAAACTGAAGCTTTCTTT.